This T cell receptor beta chain was sequenced for a study of PD-L1 blockade in urothelial cancer (dated 2017 in TCRdb). The study in broad terms: Therapy was started around 2014 for all patients, and atezolizumab 1,200 mg was administered intravenously every 3 weeks. An exploratory multi-omic analysis was conducted of the somatic, immune and clinical correlates of response to PD-L1 blockade with atezolizumab in urothelial cancer. Durable clinical benefit was achieved by nine patients and was not achieved by 20 patients. TCR sequencing covered pretreatment tumor samples and matched, serially collected peripheral blood taken before and after atezolizumab treatment. An ECOG performance status of 0 or 1 was recorded for the patients, and 0 to 3 prior chemotherapy regimens had been received by the patients. About nine tenths of the roughly 29 patients were males with bladder-origin urothelial cancer, and about 65% of the roughly 30 reported a prior smoking history. In the same patients who had TCR sequencing, pretreatment tumors also underwent whole exome sequencing and RNA sequencing. Over 28 patients had pretreatment blood TCR-seq, some 25 had at least one posttreatment blood collection, and some 25 had tumor TCR-seq. Durable clinical benefit meant progression-free survival longer than 6 months, and TCR features were also tested against progression-free and overall survival. Blood samples were analyzed 3 weeks after the start of treatment (second dose) and 6 weeks after the start of treatment. Blood samples gave median yields of around 140,000 T cells and 80,000 to 90,000 unique TCRs, along with a median clonality of roughly 0.08. The study at large found these results: A pretreatment peripheral blood TCR clonality below the median was linked to improved progression-free and overall survival. Because of the small sample size (n ≈ 30) and the many exploratory analyses performed, the results are intended to be regarded as hypothesis-generating. At 3 weeks after the start of treatment, tumor-associated TCR clones in peripheral blood had expanded more in patients with durable benefit (n ≈ 20, p = 0.022).

Comment on this clone: What antigen it recognizes has not been identified. No much larger clonotype is one base removed from it; base qualities were not supplied.

A cohort of about 30 patients with locally advanced or metastatic urothelial carcinoma, treated at Memorial Sloan Kettering on a trial protocol, was included. Peripheral blood mononuclear cells were collected pretreatment and during treatment, at between 1 and 8 total time points per patient. The Qiagen DNeasy Blood extraction kit was used to purify genomic DNA from total PBMCs and from tumor samples. PBMCs were collected pretreatment and during treatment, and were isolated and stored as previously described. Each PCR received spiked-in synthetic TCR analog templates so that absolute template abundance could be estimated from read counts. Using the immunoSEQ assay, TCRbeta CDR3 regions were amplified from genomic DNA with bias-controlled V and J gene primers. Sequencing of rearranged TCRbeta segments was performed at approximately 20X coverage. The authors' pipeline ran thus. Clustering was used to correct sequencing errors, and CDR3s were annotated against IMGT to assign V, D and J genes. Only productive TCRbeta rearrangements were used in downstream analyses, excluding out-of-frame or stop-codon sequences. To compute clonality, Shannon entropy was normalized by the log of the number of unique productive sequences and then subtracted from one. Fisher's exact test with Benjamini-Hochberg correction, at a threshold of adjusted p below 0.01, was used to find clones that differed between time points or between blood and tumor. TCRdb holds this immuneACCESS table with in-frame rearrangements only. Some clones are missing; in checked studies, unresolved V genes explain under half, and the rest has no known cause. That table supplies the V and J calls and clone size; D and trimming were determined from the DNA. This sample lists more than 40,000 clones; more than 75% were detected once. The ten largest clones represent 16% of the sample.

From the cysteine up to the phenylalanine, the CDR3 has a length of 17 residues. Only the CDR3 portion is preserved as DNA: 51 bases, with reading frame beginning at the first base. Via the germline V gene, CDR1 is MDHEN and CDR2 SYDVKM. V lost 2 bases and J lost 8 bases, and the count of bases not matched to a germline gene is 14. The clonotype was recovered from a man in his 60s with urothelial cancer. The sequence is built from TRBV28 and TRBJ2-2, with TRBD1 matching 7 junction bases. Specimen: PBMCs, collected around atezolizumab (anti-PD-L1) treatment. DNA sequence: TGTGCCAGCAGTTTAATACTGACAGGGCAAAGTGGAGGGGAGCTGTTTTTT. Its product reads: CASSLILTGQSGGELFF.